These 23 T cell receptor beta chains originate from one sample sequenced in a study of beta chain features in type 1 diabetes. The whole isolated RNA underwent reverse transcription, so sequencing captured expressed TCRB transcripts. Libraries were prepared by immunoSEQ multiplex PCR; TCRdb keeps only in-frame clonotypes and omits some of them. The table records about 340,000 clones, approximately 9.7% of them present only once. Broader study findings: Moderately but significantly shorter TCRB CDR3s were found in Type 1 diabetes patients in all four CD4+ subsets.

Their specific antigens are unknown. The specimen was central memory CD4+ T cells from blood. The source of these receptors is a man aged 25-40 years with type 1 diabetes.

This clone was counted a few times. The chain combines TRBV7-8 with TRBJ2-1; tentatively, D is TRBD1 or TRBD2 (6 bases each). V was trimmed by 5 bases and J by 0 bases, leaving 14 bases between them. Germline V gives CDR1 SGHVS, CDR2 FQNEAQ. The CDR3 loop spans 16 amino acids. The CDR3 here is CASSPIGGSSYNEQFF. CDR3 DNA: TGTGCCAGCAGCCCTATAGGGGGGAGCTCCTACAATGAGCAGTTCTTC.

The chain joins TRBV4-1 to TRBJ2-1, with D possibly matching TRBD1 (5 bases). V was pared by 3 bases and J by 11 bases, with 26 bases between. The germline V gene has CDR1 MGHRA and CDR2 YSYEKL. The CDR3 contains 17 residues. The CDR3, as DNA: TGCGCCAGCAGCCAGGACATTGGGCAGGGTTATCCCGATAAGCAGTTCTTC. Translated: CASSQDIGQGYPDKQFF.

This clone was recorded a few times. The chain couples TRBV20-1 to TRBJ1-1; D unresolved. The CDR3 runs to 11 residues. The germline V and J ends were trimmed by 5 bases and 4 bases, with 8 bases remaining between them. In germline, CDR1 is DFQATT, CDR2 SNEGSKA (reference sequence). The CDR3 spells CSAAGSTEAFF. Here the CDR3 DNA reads TGCAGTGCTGCTGGTAGCACTGAAGCTTTCTTT.

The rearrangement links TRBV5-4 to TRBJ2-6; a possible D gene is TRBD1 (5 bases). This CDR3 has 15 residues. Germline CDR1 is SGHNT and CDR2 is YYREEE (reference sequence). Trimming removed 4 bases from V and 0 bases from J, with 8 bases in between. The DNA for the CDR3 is TGTGCCAGCAGCCCAGACAGCTCTGGGGCCAACGTCCTGACTTTC. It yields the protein CASSPDSSGANVLTF.

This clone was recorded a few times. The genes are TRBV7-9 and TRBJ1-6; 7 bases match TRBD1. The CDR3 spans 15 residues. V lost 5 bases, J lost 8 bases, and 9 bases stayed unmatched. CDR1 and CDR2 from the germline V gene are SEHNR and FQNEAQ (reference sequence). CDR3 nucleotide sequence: TGTGCCAGCAGCCCTTGGGACAGCTCCGATTCACCCCTCCACTTT. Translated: CASSPWDSSDSPLHF.

Written as DNA, the CDR3 is TGTGCCAGTGGGAGGACGCTTGCATCAGATACGCAGTATTTT. Protein sequence: CASGRTLASDTQYF. This chain connects TRBV27 to TRBJ2-3; TRBD2 is a possible D gene (6 bases). Germline assignment: CDR1 MNHEY and CDR2 SMNVEV (reference sequence). The CDR3 has 14 residues. V lost 9 bases to trimming and J lost 4 bases, with 17 bases between them.

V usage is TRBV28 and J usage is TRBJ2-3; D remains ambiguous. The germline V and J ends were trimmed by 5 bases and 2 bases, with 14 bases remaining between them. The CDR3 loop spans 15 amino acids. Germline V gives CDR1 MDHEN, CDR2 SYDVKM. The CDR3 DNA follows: TGTGCCAGCAGTGAAAACGCAGGTTACACAGATACGCAGTATTTT. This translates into CASSENAGYTDTQYF. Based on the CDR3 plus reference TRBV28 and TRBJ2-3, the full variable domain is DVKVTQSSRYLVKRTGEKVFLECVQDMDHENMFWYRQDPGLGLRLIYFSYDVKMKEKGDIPEGYSVSREKKERFSLILESASTNQTSMYLCASSENAGYTDTQYFGPGTRLTVL.

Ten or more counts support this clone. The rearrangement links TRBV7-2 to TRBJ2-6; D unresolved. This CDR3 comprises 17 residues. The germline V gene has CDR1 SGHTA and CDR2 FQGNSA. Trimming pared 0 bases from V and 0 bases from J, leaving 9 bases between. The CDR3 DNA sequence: TGTGCCAGCAGCTTAGCCTCGCCGGGCTCTGGGGCCAACGTCCTGACTTTC. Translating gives CASSLASPGSGANVLTF.

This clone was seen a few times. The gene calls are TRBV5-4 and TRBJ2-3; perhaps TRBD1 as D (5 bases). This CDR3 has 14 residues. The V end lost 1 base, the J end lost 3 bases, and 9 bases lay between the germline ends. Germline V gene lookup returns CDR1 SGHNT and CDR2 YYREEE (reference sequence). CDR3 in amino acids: CASSLMAGTDTQYF. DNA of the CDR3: TGTGCCAGCAGCTTGATGGCAGGGACAGATACGCAGTATTTT.

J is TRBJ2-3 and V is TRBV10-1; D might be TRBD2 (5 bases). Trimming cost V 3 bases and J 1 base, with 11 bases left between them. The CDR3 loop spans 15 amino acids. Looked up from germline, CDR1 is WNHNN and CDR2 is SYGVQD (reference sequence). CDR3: CASSDYQAGTDTQYF. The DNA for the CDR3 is TGCGCCAGCAGTGATTATCAAGCGGGCACAGATACGCAGTATTTT.

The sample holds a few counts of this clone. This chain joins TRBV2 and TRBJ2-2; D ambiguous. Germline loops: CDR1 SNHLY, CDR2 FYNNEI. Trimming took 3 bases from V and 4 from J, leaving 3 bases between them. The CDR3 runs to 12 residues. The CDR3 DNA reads TGTGCCAGCAGTGACCGCACCGGGGAGCTGTTTTTT. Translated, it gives CASSDRTGELFF. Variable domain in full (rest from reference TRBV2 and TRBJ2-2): EPEVTQTPSHQVTQMGQEVILRCVPISNHLYFYWYRQILGQKVEFLVSFYNNEISEKSEIFDDQFSVERPDGSNFTLKIRSTKLEDSAMYFCASSDRTGELFFGEGSRLTVL.

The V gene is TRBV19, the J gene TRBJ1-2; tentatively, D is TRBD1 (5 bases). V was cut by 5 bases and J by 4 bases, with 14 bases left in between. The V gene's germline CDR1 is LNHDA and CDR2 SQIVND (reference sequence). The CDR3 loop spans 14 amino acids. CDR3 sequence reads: CASSSQGFLYGYTF. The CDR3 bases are TGTGCCAGTAGTTCCCAGGGATTTCTCTATGGCTACACCTTC.

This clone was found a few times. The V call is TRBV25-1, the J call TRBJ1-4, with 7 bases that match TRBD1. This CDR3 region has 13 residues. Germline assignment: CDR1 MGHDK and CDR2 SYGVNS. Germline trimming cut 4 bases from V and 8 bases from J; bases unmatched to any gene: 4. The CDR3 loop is CASSAPGGEKLFF. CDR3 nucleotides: TGTGCCAGCAGTGCGCCAGGGGGGGAAAAACTGTTTTTT. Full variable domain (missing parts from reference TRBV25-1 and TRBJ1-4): EADIYQTPRYLVIGTGKKITLECSQTMGHDKMYWYQQDPGMELHLIHYSYGVNSTEKGDLSSESTVSRIRTEHFPLTLESARPSHTSQYLCASSAPGGEKLFFGSGTQLSVL.

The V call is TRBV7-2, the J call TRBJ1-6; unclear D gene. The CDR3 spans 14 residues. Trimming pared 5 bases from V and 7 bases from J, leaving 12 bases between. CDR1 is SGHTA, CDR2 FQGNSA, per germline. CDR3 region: CASSREGNNSPLHF. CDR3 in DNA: TGTGCCAGCAGCCGGGAGGGTAACAATTCACCCCTCCACTTT. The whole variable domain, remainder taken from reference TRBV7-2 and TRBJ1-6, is GAGVSQSPSNKVTEKGKDVELRCDPISGHTALYWYRQSLGQGLEFLIYFQGNSAPDKSGLPSDRFSAERTGGSVSTLTIQRTQQEDSAVYLCASSREGNNSPLHFGNGTRLTVT.

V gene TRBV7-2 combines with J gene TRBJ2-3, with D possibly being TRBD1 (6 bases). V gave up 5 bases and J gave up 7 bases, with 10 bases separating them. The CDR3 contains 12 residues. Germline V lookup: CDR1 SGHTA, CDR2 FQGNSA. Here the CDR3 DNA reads TGTGCCAGCAGCGTAGGGGGTAATACGCAGTATTTT. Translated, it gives CASSVGGNTQYF.

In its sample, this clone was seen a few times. For the CDR3, the DNA is TGCAGCGTTGCCCACAGGGTGGACATTCAGTACTTC. Encoded protein: CSVAHRVDIQYF. The chain recombines TRBV29-1 with TRBJ2-4; possible D gene TRBD1, 6 bases. Germline V gene data show CDR1 as SQVTM and CDR2 as ANQGSEA. The length of the CDR3 is 12 residues. V shed 4 bases and J shed 8 bases, with 12 bases lying between them.

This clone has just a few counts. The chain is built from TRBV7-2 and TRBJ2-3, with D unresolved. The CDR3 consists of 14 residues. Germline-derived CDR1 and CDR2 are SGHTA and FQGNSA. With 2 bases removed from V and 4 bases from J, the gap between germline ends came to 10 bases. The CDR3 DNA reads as TGTGCCAGCAGCTTAAACGTGGTTGCAGATACGCAGTATTTT. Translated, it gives CASSLNVVADTQYF.

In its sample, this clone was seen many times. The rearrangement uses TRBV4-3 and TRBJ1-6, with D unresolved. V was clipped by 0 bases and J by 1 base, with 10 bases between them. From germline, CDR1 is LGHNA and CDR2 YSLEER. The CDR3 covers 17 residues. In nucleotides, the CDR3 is TGCGCCAGCAGCCAAGATGTAGGGTTTTCCTATAATTCACCCCTCCACTTT. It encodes CASSQDVGFSYNSPLHF.

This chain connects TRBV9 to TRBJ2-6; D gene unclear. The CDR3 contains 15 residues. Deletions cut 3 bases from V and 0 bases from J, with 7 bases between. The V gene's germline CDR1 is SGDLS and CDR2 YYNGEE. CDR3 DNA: TGTGCCAGCAGCGCTTACAGCTCTGGGGCCAACGTCCTGACTTTC. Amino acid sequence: CASSAYSSGANVLTF. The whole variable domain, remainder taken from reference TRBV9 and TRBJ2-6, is DSGVTQTPKHLITATGQRVTLRCSPRSGDLSVYWYQQSLDQGLQFLIQYYNGEERAKGNILERFSAQQFPDLHSELNLSSLELGDSALYFCASSAYSSGANVLTFGAGSRLTVL.

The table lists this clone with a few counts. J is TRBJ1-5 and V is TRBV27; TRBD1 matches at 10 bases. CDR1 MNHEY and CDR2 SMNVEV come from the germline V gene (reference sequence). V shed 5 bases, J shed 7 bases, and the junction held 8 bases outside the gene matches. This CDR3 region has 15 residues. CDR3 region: CASSQTTGGGQPQHF. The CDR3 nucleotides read TGTGCCAGCAGTCAAACGACAGGGGGCGGGCAGCCCCAGCATTTT.

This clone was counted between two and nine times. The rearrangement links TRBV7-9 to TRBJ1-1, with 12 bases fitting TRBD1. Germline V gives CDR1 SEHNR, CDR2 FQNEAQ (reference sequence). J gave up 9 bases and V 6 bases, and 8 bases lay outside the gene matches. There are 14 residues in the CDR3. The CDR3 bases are TGTGCCAGCAGTTTTATGGGGGACAGGGGGCAAGCTTTCTTT. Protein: CASSFMGDRGQAFF.

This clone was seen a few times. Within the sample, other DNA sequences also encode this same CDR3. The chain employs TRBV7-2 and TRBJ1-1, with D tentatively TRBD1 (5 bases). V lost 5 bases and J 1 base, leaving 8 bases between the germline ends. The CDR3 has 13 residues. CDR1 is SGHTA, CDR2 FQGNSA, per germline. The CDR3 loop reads CASSRTGNTEAFF. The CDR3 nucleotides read TGTGCCAGCAGCCGTACAGGGAACACTGAAGCTTTCTTT.

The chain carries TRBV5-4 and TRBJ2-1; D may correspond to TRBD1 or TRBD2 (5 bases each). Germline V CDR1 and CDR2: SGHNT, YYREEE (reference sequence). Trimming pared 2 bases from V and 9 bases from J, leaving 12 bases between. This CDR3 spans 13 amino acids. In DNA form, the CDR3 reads TGTGCCAGCAGCTTAGGGGTCGGGGCTGAGCAGTTCTTC. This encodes CASSLGVGAEQFF.